Sequencing of this TCR beta chain was carried out in a study of monozygotic twins with inflammatory bowel disease (dated by TCRdb to the late 2010s). Describing the broader study: In total, some 30 monozygotic twin pairs made up the full study: 19 Danish pairs, all IBD-discordant, plus nine German pairs, of which four were IBD-concordant and five were IBD-discordant. Disease-associated traits were sought mainly through comparisons between IBD patients and their genetically identical healthy co-twins within discordant pairs. Each individual had, on average, about 151 000 unique TCRalpha sequences and 181 000 unique TCRbeta sequences available for analysis. The paper's findings and limits, for the study overall: Repertoire similarity did not differ between concordant and discordant twins, which could be due to limited statistical power. IBD patients shared fewer clonotypes with other individuals than healthy twins did, most markedly in patients showing signs of disease activity. The analysis was unable to tell apart different T cell subtypes. Differing immunosuppressive treatments among patients may have added background noise and inter-individual variability to the repertoires. TCRbeta repertoire diversity, by inverse Simpson index, was decreased in IBD patients compared with their healthy co-twins. No single strong signal or clonotype linked to IBD turned up in the results, so the idea that one exists was not supported.

Comments on this clonotype: No antigen is known for it.

An approximately 2.6 ml peripheral blood sample was drawn into PAXgene tubes per donor and stored at -80°C. Without T cell sorting, total RNA was isolated from whole blood using the PAXgene blood miRNA kit on an automated QIAcube. Peripheral blood from monozygotic twin pairs, either concordant or discordant for inflammatory bowel disease, underwent deep TCRalpha and TCRbeta repertoire profiling that used unique molecular barcoding. Smoking habits were recorded for all twin pairs, with individuals classified as current, former or never smokers. The library was built by means of 5' RACE. The input for every TCR library was roughly 3.5 ug of total RNA. For each sample, cDNA synthesis was carried out in eight separate reactions using SMARTScribe reverse transcriptase. During cDNA synthesis, template switching was used to introduce unique molecular identifiers that contained a 6-nucleotide sample barcode. Two nested PCRs of roughly 15 and 9 cycles amplified the TCRalpha and TCRbeta cDNA, and bead purification followed each PCR. Before amplification, cDNA was treated with uracil DNA-glycosylase and purified using the QIAquick PCR purification kit. In the second PCR, Illumina TruSeq-compatible adapters and sample-specific barcodes were added. Library quality and concentration were assessed using TapeStation and Qubit, and 5 ng of each library was pooled. Sequencing of pooled libraries was carried out on an Illumina HiSeq2500 single-index Rapid Run using 2 x 100 bp reads and custom sequencing primers. On the study's bioinformatics: PCR and sequencing errors were corrected by UMI-based consensus assembly using MiGEC version 1.2.6. MiXCR version 2.1.1 was used for V(D)J alignment, clonotype assembly and CDR3 extraction. To normalise gene usage, clonotype sharing and MAIT/NKT TCR abundance, the top 1000, 10 000 and 20 000 clonotypes in each sample were analysed. Diversity was computed as the inverse Simpson index with the vegan R package after downsampling to 27 000 UMIs. Paired Mann-Whitney U tests were applied to discordant twin pairs, and Benjamini-Hochberg correction was used for multiple testing. TCRdb reprocessed the public reads and reports one entry per CDR3 protein sequence, without DNA. Clone size and V and J calls follow TCRdb, not the original study. The sample table on file contains 150,000 to 200,000 distinct CDR3 sequences. The ten largest make up over 2.5% of the sample.

The CDR3 has 14 amino acids, counting the end cysteine and phenylalanine. No DNA sequence was recorded. Sequences MNHEY (CDR1) and SMNVEV (CDR2) are obtained from the germline V gene (reference sequence). Sample: blood. The chain is made from TRBV27 and TRBJ1-1; lacking DNA, the TRBD1 call made by TCRdb goes unchecked. The TCR sequence derives from a human donor with ulcerative colitis or Crohn's disease, or a healthy co-twin of an affected twin (not recorded which). CDR3 sequence: CASSPTGQTFEAFF.